This TCR beta chain was documented in a study of OX40 agonist ivuxolimab in advanced cancers. Study-level information: Patients were treated with intravenous ivuxolimab, dosed at 0.01 to 10 mg/kg and infused every 2 weeks. General observations from the study: At 0.1 to 3.0 mg/kg, CD4+ and CD8+ blood T cells expanded clonally by week 6. Clonal expansion among partial responders at 0.1-3.0 mg/kg ranked near the lowest. Some patients without response likewise showed low normalized clonal expansion.

TCRdb's copy holds only in-frame clones and misses some; the assay was immunoSEQ multiplex PCR. The sample shows 55,000 to 70,000 clones, around 86% of them seen only once. This clone occurred once. Its target is not known. Sequencing used CD4+ or CD8+ T cells sorted from blood, obtained in a trial of the OX40 agonist ivuxolimab. This TCR derives from an adult with an advanced solid tumor such as melanoma, head and neck, liver or kidney cancer.

The CDR3 spells CASQRDGLNEQFF. CDR3 nucleotides: TGTGCCAGCCAACGGGACGGCCTAAATGAGCAGTTCTTC. The rearrangement links TRBV27 to TRBJ2-1; D assignment may be TRBD1 or TRBD2 (5 bases each). The CDR3 is made up of 13 amino acids. In germline, CDR1 is MNHEY, CDR2 SMNVEV (reference sequence). The ends were cut back, 8 bases at V and 7 bases at J, with 15 bases in the middle.